The 18 T cell receptor beta chains listed next were all sequenced from one sample in a study of T cell responses to AZD1222 COVID-19 vaccine. TCRdb's copy holds only in-frame clones and misses some; the assay was immunoSEQ multiplex PCR. Of tens of thousands of clones listed, 85% to 90% are singletons. The specimen comprised peripheral blood, sampled on day 0 of AZD1222 vaccination. The receptors come from an adult in good health.

V is TRBV6-5 and J is TRBJ2-7; D possibly corresponds to TRBD2 (6 bases). With 4 bases removed from V and 5 bases from J, the gap between germline ends came to 12 bases. The V gene's germline CDR1 is MNHEY and CDR2 SVGAGI. The CDR3 runs 13 residues. The CDR3 DNA follows: TGTGCCAGCAGTTTAGGCAGGGAGGACGAGCAGTACTTC. Translating gives CASSLGREDEQYF.

This chain uses TRBV18 with TRBJ2-3; TRBD2 aligns across 8 bases. V lost 5 bases to trimming and J lost 7 bases; unmatched junction nucleotides: 11. This CDR3 contains 15 residues. The germline V gene encodes CDR1 KGHSH and CDR2 LQKENI. The CDR3 sequence: CASSTSSGGANTQYF. The DNA for the CDR3 is TGTGCCAGCTCAACGAGCAGCGGGGGAGCAAATACGCAGTATTTT. Full variable domain (missing parts from reference TRBV18 and TRBJ2-3): NAGVMQNPRHLVRRRGQEARLRCSPMKGHSHVYWYRQLPEEGLKFMVYLQKENIIDESGMPKERFSAEFPKEGPSILRIQQVVRGDSAAYFCASSTSSGGANTQYFGPGTRLTVL.

This clone was detected only once. V is TRBV20-1 and J is TRBJ2-7; TRBD1 might be the D (7 bases). Germline values: CDR1 DFQATT, CDR2 SNEGSKA (reference sequence). Deletions cut 5 bases from V and 5 bases from J, with 10 bases between. The CDR3 runs to 11 residues. In nucleotides, the CDR3 is TGCAGTGCTGGAGGGGGCGACGAGCAGTACTTC. Translating gives CSAGGGDEQYF.

The chain employs TRBV27 and TRBJ2-7, with 11 bases fitting TRBD1. V shed 6 bases and J 5 bases; nucleotides not matched to a gene: 6. The CDR3 covers 14 residues. The germline V gene has CDR1 MNHEY and CDR2 SMNVEV (reference sequence). CDR3 sequence (DNA): TGTGCCAGCAGCCATAGGACAGGGGGCGACGAGCAGTACTTC. Its protein is CASSHRTGGDEQYF.

This chain connects TRBV2 to TRBJ2-5, with TRBD2 identical over 14 bases. The CDR3 has 15 amino acids. Germline V gene data show CDR1 as SNHLY and CDR2 as FYNNEI. V dropped 5 bases and J dropped 6; count of bases not matched to a gene: 5. As DNA, the CDR3 is TGTGCCAGCAGTCCGACTAGCGGGAGGGCGAAGACCCAGTACTTC. It encodes CASSPTSGRAKTQYF.

This sequence joins TRBV2 and TRBJ2-5; no clear D. CDR3 length equals 14 residues. The germline CDR1 and CDR2 sequences are SNHLY and FYNNEI. V lost 6 bases and J 2 bases, leaving 13 bases between the germline ends. CDR3 coding DNA: TGTGCCAGCAGATTCAGGTCGGCACAAGAGACCCAGTACTTC. Translating it yields CASRFRSAQETQYF. Full variable domain (rest looked up from reference TRBV2 and TRBJ2-5): EPEVTQTPSHQVTQMGQEVILRCVPISNHLYFYWYRQILGQKVEFLVSFYNNEISEKSEIFDDQFSVERPDGSNFTLKIRSTKLEDSAMYFCASRFRSAQETQYFGPGTRLLVL.

CDR3 bases: TGTGCCAGCCTAACGGGGGGCGCATATACTGAAGCTTTCTTT. The encoded protein is CASLTGGAYTEAFF. The rearrangement links TRBV28 to TRBJ1-1; D might be TRBD1 (6 bases). This CDR3 contains 14 residues. The germline V and J ends were trimmed by 8 bases and 5 bases, with 18 bases remaining between them. Germline V CDR1 and CDR2: MDHEN, SYDVKM.

The chain recombines TRBV3-1 (or the pseudogene TRBV3-2) with TRBJ2-3, with no clear D. This CDR3 has 14 residues. V was clipped by 6 bases and J by 1 base, with 11 bases between them. Germline V gives CDR1 LGHDT, CDR2 YNNKEL (reference sequence). The CDR3 DNA is TGTGCCAGCAGACCTCTCTTTGGCACAGATACGCAGTATTTT. Translation: CASRPLFGTDTQYF.

V gene TRBV25-1 combines with J gene TRBJ1-1; D is possibly TRBD1 (6 bases). Germline CDR1 reads MGHDK; CDR2 reads SYGVNS. Deletions cut 3 bases from V and 3 bases from J, with 23 bases between. This CDR3 has 18 residues. CDR3 in amino acids: CASSDRISAGEGYTEAFF. The CDR3 coding sequence is TGTGCCAGCAGTGACAGAATTTCGGCAGGGGAGGGTTACACTGAAGCTTTCTTT. The whole variable domain, remainder taken from reference TRBV25-1 and TRBJ1-1, is EADIYQTPRYLVIGTGKKITLECSQTMGHDKMYWYQQDPGMELHLIHYSYGVNSTEKGDLSSESTVSRIRTEHFPLTLESARPSHTSQYLCASSDRISAGEGYTEAFFGQGTRLTVV.

The chain carries TRBV5-4 and TRBJ1-3, with D possibly matching TRBD1 (5 bases). The CDR3 is made up of 15 amino acids. V was cut by 4 bases and J by 0 bases, with 11 bases left in between. The germline CDR1 and CDR2 sequences are SGHNT and YYREEE (reference sequence). In DNA form, the CDR3 reads TGTGCCAGCAGCGACGGGGCGATCTCTGGAAACACCATATATTTT. This encodes CASSDGAISGNTIYF.

Only one count was recorded for this clone. The J gene is TRBJ2-7, the V gene TRBV27; D call uncertain. V was cut by 3 bases and J by 9 bases, with 15 bases left in between. The CDR3 has 13 residues. Germline V gives CDR1 MNHEY, CDR2 SMNVEV (reference sequence). This CDR3 is CASSFRALGRQYF. For the CDR3, the DNA is TGTGCCAGCAGTTTCCGGGCCCTCGGTAGGCAGTACTTC.

The rearrangement links TRBV6-5 to TRBJ1-6; the D gene is possibly TRBD1 (6 bases). CDR1 is MNHEY and CDR2 is SVGAGI in the germline V gene. There are 13 residues in the CDR3. Trimming took 10 bases from V and 7 from J, leaving 14 bases between them. DNA of the CDR3: TGTGCCACTGTCCAGGGGATGAATTCACCCCTCCACTTT. The encoded protein is CATVQGMNSPLHF.

As to this clone: The sample holds other DNA sequences that translate to the same CDR3. The rearrangement links TRBV6-4 to TRBJ1-2, with D possibly being TRBD1 (5 bases). V was cut by 2 bases and J by 5 bases, with 12 bases left in between. The CDR3 runs to 14 residues. In germline, CDR1 is MRHNA, CDR2 SNTAGT. CDR3 sequence reads: CASSDGSGGYGYTF. The CDR3 DNA reads TGTGCCAGCAGTGACGGGTCCGGGGGATATGGCTACACCTTC.

V usage is TRBV5-1 and J usage is TRBJ1-1; D is uncertain. Trimming cost V 0 bases and J 7 bases, with 10 bases left between them. The CDR3 has 13 amino acids. CDR1 and CDR2 from the germline V gene are SGHRS and YFSETQ. This CDR3 is CASSLDVGNEAFF. The CDR3 coding sequence is TGCGCCAGCAGCTTGGATGTGGGCAATGAAGCTTTCTTT.

The J gene is TRBJ2-5, the V gene TRBV4-1, with D possibly matching TRBD2 (7 bases). The CDR3 consists of 17 residues. V gave up 1 base and J gave up 4 bases, with 19 bases separating them. Looked up from germline, CDR1 is MGHRA and CDR2 is YSYEKL. The CDR3 here is CASSQGSSGGARETQYF. CDR3 nucleotide sequence: TGCGCCAGCAGCCAAGGCTCGAGTGGGGGGGCCAGAGAGACCCAGTACTTC.

The chain links TRBV5-1 to TRBJ2-2; D is ambiguous. V lost 0 bases, J lost 2 bases, and 14 bases lay in between. The CDR3 totals 17 residues. The germline CDR1 and CDR2 sequences are SGHRS and YFSETQ. The CDR3 DNA sequence: TGCGCCAGCAGCTTGGTGTGGAATAGGCCAAACACCGGGGAGCTGTTTTTT. The encoded protein is CASSLVWNRPNTGELFF.

The chain is built from TRBV11-2 and TRBJ2-3; 9 bases map to TRBD2. CDR1 is SGHAT, CDR2 FQNNGV, per germline. This CDR3 is 19 amino acids long. The J segment lost 4 bases and the V segment lost 1 base, leaving 15 bases of the junction unmatched. The CDR3 loop is CASSLGLVGASGVPDTQYF. As DNA, the CDR3 is TGTGCCAGCAGCTTAGGTCTGGTTGGGGCTAGCGGGGTCCCAGATACGCAGTATTTT. The variable domain in full, with the rest retrieved from reference TRBV11-2 and TRBJ2-3, is EAGVAQSPRYKIIEKRQSVAFWCNPISGHATLYWYQQILGQGPKLLIQFQNNGVVDDSQLPKDRFSAERLKGVDSTLKIQPAKLEDSAVYLCASSLGLVGASGVPDTQYFGPGTRLTVL.

V is TRBV20-1 and J is TRBJ2-4; 8 bases are a match to TRBD2. After removal of 5 bases from V and 10 bases from J, the junction contained 4 bases not matched to a gene. Germline lookup yields CDR1 DFQATT and CDR2 SNEGSKA (reference sequence). This CDR3 has 11 residues. The CDR3 DNA follows: TGCAGTGCTGGCGCGGGGGGAATTCAGTACTTC. Residues: CSAGAGGIQYF.